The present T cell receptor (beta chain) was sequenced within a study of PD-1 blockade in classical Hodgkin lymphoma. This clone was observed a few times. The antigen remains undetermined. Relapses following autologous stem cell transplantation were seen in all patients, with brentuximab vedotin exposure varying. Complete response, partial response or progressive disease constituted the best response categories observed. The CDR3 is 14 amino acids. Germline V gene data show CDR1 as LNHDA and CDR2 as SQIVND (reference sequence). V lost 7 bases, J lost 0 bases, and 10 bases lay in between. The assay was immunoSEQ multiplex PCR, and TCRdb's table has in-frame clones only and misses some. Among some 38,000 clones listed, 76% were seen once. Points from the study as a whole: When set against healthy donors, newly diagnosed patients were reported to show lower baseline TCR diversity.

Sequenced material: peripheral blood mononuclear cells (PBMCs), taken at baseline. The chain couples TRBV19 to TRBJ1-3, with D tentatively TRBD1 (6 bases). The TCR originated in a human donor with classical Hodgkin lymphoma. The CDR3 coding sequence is TGTGCCAGTACCCGAGGGGGCTCTGGAAACACCATATATTTT. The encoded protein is CASTRGGSGNTIYF.